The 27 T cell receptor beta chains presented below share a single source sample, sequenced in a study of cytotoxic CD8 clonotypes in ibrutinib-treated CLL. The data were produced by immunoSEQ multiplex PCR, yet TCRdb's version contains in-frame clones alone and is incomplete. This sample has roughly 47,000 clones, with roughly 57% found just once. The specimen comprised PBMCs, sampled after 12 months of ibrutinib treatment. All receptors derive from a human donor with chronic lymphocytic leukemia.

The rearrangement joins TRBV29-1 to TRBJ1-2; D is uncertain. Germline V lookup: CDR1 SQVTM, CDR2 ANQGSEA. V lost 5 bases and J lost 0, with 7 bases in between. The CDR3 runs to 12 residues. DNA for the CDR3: TGCAGCGTTCGGTTAACTAACTATGGCTACACCTTC. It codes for CSVRLTNYGYTF.

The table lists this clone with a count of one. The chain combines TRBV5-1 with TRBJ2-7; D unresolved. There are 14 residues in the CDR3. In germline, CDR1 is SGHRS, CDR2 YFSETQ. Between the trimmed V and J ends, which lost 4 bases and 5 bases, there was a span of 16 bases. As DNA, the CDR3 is TGCGCCAGCAGCCCCCTGGGGTCTCGTAACGAGCAGTACTTC. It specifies CASSPLGSRNEQYF.

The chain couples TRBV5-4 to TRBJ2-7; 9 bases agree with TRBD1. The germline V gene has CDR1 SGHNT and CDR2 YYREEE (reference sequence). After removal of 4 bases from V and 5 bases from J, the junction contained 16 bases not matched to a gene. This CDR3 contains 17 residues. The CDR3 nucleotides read TGTGCCAGCAGCCCCCAGCCGACAGGGGGGAAAAAGGACGAGCAGTACTTC. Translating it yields CASSPQPTGGKKDEQYF. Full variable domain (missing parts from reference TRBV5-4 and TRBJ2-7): ETGVTQSPTHLIKTRGQQVTLRCSSQSGHNTVSWYQQALGQGPQFIFQYYREEENGRGNFPPRFSGLQFPNYSSELNVNALELDDSALYLCASSPQPTGGKKDEQYFGPGTRLTVT.

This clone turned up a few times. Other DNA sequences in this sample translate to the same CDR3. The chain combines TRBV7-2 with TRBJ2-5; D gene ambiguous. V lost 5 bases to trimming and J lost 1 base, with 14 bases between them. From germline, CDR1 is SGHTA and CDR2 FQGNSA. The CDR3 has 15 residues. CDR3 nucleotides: TGTGCCAGCAGCCTAGAACAGCGAGCCCAAGAGACCCAGTACTTC. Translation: CASSLEQRAQETQYF. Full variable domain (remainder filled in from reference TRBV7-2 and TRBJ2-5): GAGVSQSPSNKVTEKGKDVELRCDPISGHTALYWYRQSLGQGLEFLIYFQGNSAPDKSGLPSDRFSAERTGGSVSTLTIQRTQQEDSAVYLCASSLEQRAQETQYFGPGTRLLVL.

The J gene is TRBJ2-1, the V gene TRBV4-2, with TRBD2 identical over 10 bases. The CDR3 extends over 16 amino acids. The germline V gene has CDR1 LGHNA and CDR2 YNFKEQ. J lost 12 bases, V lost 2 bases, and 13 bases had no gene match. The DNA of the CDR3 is TGTGCCAGCAGCCAAAACCTCGGACTAGCGGTCGGGGTGCAGTTCTTC. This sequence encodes CASSQNLGLAVGVQFF.

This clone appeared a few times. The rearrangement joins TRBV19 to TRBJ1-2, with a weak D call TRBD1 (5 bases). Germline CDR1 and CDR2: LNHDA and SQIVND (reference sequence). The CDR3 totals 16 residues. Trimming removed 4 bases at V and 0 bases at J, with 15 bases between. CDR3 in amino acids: CASSTAGLAANYGYTF. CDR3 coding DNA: TGTGCCAGTAGTACCGCGGGACTCGCGGCTAACTATGGCTACACCTTC.

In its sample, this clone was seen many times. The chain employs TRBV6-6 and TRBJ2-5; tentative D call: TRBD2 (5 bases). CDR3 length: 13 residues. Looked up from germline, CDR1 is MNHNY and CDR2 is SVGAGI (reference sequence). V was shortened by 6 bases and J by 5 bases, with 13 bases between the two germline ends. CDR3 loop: CASSPPGGETQYF. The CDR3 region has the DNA TGTGCCAGCAGCCCGCCGGGCGGGGAGACCCAGTACTTC.

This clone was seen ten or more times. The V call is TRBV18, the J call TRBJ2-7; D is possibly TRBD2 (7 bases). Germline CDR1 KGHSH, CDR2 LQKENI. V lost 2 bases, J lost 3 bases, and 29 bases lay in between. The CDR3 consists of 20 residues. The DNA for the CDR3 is TGTGCCAGCTCACCAAGAGAGAGCCAAGGGGGGGCCAATCCTTTCTACGAGCAGTACTTC. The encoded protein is CASSPRESQGGANPFYEQYF.

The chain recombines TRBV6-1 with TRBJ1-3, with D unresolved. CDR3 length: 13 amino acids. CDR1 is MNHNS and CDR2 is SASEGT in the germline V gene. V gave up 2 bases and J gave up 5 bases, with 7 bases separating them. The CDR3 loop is CASSESPRNTIYF. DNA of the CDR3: TGTGCCAGCAGTGAATCTCCGAGAAACACCATATATTTT.

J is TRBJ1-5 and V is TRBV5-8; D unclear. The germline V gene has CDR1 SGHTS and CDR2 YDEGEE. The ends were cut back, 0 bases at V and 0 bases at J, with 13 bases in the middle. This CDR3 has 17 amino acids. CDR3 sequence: CASSLGPRGYSNQPQHF. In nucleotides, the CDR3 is TGTGCCAGCAGCTTGGGCCCTCGTGGGTATAGCAATCAGCCCCAGCATTTT. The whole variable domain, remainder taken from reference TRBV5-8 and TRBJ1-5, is EAGVTQSPTHLIKTRGQQATLRCSPISGHTSVYWYQQALGLGLQFLLWYDEGEERNRGNFPPRFSGRQFPNYSSELNVNALELEDSALYLCASSLGPRGYSNQPQHFGDGTRLSIL.

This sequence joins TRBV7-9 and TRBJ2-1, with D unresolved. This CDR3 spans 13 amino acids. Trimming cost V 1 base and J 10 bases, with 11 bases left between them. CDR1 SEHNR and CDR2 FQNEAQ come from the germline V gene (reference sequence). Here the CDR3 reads CASSLVSVREQFF. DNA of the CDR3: TGTGCCAGCAGCTTAGTCTCGGTACGAGAGCAGTTCTTC.

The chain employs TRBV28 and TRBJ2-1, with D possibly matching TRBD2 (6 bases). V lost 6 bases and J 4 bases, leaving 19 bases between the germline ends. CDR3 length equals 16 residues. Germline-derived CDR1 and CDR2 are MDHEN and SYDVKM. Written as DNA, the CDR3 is TGTGCCAGCAGATCTAAGCGGGCCTCAACATACAATGAGCAGTTCTTC. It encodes CASRSKRASTYNEQFF.

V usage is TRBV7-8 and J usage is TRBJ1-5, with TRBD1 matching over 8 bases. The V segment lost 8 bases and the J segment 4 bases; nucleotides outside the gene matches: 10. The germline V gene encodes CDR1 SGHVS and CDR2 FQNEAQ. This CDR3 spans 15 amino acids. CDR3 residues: CASAPDRGLNQPQHF. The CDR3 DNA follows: TGTGCCAGCGCCCCTGACAGGGGATTAAATCAGCCCCAGCATTTT. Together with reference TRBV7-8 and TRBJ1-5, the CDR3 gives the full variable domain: GAGVSQSPRYKVAKRGQDVALRCDPISGHVSLFWYQQALGQGPEFLTYFQNEAQLDKSGLPSDRFFAERPEGSVSTLKIQRTQQEDSAVYLCASAPDRGLNQPQHFGDGTRLSIL.

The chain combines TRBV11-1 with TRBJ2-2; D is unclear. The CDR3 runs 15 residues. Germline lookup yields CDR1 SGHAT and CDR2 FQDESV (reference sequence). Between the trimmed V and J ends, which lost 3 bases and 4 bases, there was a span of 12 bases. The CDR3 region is CASSFGRISTGELFF. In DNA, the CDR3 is TGTGCCAGCAGCTTTGGAAGGATAAGCACCGGGGAGCTGTTTTTT.

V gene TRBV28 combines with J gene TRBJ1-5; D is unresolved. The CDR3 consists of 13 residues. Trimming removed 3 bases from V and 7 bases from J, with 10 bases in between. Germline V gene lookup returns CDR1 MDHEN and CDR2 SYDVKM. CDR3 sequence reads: CASSFLGNQPQHF. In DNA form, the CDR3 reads TGTGCCAGCAGTTTTCTCGGAAACCAGCCCCAGCATTTT.

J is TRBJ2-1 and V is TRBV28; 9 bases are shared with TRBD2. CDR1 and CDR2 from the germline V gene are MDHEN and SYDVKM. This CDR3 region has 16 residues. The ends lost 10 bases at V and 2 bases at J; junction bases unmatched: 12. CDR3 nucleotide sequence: TGTGCCACCCGACTGGGCGGGAGGGACACCTACAATGAGCAGTTCTTC. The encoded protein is CATRLGGRDTYNEQFF.

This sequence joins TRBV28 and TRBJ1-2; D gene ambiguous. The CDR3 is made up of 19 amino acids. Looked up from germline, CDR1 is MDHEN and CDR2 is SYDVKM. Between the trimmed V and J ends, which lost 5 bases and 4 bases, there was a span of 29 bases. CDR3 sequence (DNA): TGTGCCAGCAGTCCCCCGGGTAGAGGGCCGGCTCTCAGATTCTATGGCTACACCTTC. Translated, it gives CASSPPGRGPALRFYGYTF.

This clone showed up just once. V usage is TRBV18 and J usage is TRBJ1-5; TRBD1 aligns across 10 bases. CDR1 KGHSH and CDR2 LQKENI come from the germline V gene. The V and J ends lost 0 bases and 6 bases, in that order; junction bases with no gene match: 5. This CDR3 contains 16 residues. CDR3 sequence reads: CASSPPGQGRFQPQHF. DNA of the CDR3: TGTGCCAGCTCACCACCGGGACAGGGGCGGTTTCAGCCCCAGCATTTT. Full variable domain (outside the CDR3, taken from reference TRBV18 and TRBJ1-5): NAGVMQNPRHLVRRRGQEARLRCSPMKGHSHVYWYRQLPEEGLKFMVYLQKENIIDESGMPKERFSAEFPKEGPSILRIQQVVRGDSAAYFCASSPPGQGRFQPQHFGDGTRLSIL.

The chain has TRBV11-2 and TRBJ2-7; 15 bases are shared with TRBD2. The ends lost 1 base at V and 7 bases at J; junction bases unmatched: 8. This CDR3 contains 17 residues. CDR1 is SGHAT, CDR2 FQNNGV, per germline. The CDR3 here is CASSLVLGGLAGGEQYF. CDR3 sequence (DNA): TGTGCCAGCAGCTTAGTTCTTGGGGGACTAGCGGGAGGTGAGCAGTACTTC.

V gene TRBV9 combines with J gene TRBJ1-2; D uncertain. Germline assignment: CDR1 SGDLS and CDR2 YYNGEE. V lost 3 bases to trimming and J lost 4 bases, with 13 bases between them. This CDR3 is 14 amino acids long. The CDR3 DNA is TGTGCCAGCAGCGAAGGACTGAAGGTCTATGGCTACACCTTC. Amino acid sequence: CASSEGLKVYGYTF.

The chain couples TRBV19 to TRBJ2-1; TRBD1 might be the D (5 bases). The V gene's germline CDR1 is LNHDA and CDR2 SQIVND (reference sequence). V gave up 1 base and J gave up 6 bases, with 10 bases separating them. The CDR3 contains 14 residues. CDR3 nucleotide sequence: TGTGCCAGTAGTATAGTCGGCAGGGCCAATGAGCAGTTCTTC. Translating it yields CASSIVGRANEQFF.

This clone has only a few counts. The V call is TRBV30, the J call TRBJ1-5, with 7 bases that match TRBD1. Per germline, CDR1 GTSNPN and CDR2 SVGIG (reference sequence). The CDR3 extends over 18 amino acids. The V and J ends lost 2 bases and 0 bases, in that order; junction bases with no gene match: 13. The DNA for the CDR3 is TGTGCCTGGAGTAGAGGGACAGCAAACTTATATAGCAATCAGCCCCAGCATTTT. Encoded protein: CAWSRGTANLYSNQPQHF. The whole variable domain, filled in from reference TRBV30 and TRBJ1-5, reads SQTIHQWPATLVQPVGSPLSLECTVEGTSNPNLYWYRQAAGRGLQLLFYSVGIGQISSEVPQNLSASRPQDRQFILSSKKLLLSDSGFYLCAWSRGTANLYSNQPQHFGDGTRLSIL.

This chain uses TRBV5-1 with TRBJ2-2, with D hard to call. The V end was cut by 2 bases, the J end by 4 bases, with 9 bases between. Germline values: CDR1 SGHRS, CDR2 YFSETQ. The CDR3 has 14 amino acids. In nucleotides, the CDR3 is TGCGCCAGCAGCTTCTCAGATCGCACCGGGGAGCTGTTTTTT. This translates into CASSFSDRTGELFF. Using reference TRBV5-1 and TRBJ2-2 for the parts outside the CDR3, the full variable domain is KAGVTQTPRYLIKTRGQQVTLSCSPISGHRSVSWYQQTPGQGLQFLFEYFSETQRNKGNFPGRFSGRQFSNSRSEMNVSTLELGDSALYLCASSFSDRTGELFFGEGSRLTVL.

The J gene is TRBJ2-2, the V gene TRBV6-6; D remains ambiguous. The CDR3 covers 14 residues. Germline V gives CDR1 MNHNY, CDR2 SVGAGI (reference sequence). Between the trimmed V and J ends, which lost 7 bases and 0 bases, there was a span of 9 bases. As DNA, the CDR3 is TGTGCCAGCACCCAGCTCGCGAACACCGGGGAGCTGTTTTTT. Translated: CASTQLANTGELFF.

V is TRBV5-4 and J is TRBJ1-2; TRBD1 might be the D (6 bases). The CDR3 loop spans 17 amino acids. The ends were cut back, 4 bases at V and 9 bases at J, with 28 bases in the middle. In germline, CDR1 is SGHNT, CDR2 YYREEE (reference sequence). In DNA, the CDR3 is TGTGCCAGCAGCCCGGGGGGACTAACAGGGATCCCTGCAAGCTACACCTTC. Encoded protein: CASSPGGLTGIPASYTF.

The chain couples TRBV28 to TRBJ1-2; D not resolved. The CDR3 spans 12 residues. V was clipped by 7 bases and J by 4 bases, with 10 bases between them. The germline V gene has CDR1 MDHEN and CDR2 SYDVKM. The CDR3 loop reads CASMGNIYGYTF. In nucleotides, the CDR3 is TGTGCCAGCATGGGGAACATCTATGGCTACACCTTC.

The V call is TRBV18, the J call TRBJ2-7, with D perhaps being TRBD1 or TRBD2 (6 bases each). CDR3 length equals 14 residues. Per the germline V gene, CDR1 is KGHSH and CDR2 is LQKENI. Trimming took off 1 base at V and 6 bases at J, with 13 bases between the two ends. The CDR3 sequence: CASSPQVRGGEQYF. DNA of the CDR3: TGTGCCAGCTCACCACAGGTCAGGGGAGGCGAGCAGTACTTC.